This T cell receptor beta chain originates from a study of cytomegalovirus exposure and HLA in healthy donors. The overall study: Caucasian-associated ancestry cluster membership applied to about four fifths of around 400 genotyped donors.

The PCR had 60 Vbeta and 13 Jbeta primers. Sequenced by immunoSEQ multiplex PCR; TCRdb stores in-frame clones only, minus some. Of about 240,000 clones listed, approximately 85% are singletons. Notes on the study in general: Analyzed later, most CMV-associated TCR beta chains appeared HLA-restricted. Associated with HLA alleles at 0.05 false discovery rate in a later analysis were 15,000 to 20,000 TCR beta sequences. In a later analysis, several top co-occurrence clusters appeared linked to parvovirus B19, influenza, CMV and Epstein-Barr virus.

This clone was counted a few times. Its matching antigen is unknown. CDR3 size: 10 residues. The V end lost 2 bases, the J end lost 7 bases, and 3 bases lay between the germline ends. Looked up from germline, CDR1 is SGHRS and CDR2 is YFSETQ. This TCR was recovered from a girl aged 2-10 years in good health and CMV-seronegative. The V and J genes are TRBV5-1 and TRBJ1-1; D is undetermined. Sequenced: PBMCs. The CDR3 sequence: CASSFSEAFF. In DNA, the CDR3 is TGCGCCAGCAGCTTTAGTGAAGCTTTCTTT. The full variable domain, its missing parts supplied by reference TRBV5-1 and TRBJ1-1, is KAGVTQTPRYLIKTRGQQVTLSCSPISGHRSVSWYQQTPGQGLQFLFEYFSETQRNKGNFPGRFSGRQFSNSRSEMNVSTLELGDSALYLCASSFSEAFFGQGTRLTVV.